This T cell receptor beta chain appears in the sequencing data of a study of graft-versus-host responses after intestinal transplantation. Background on the study: In this cohort, recipients had multivisceral, liver-intestinal, or isolated intestinal transplants. Each recipient received anti-thymocyte globulin induction, then tacrolimus and steroids for about 3 years.

For this clone: Antigen: not known.

Method: immunoSEQ multiplex PCR; TCRdb's copy keeps in-frame clones and lacks some. In the table there are around 45,000 clones, less than 95% of which are singletons. Germline loops: CDR1 SGHNT, CDR2 YYREEE (reference sequence). Trimming pared 3 bases from V and 2 bases from J, leaving 17 bases between. This CDR3 is 16 amino acids long. Study-level results: Within allografts, high graft-versus-host to host-versus-graft clonal ratios were seen among patients with graft-donor T cell macrochimerism.

Sequenced material: PBMCs, taken about 320 days after intestinal transplant. The sequence was collected from a human patient who received an intestinal transplant, so some T cells may come from the graft donor. V usage is TRBV5-4 and J usage is TRBJ2-5; the D gene could be TRBD1 or TRBD2 (5 bases each). Here the CDR3 reads CASSSPPGRGQETQYF. For the CDR3, the DNA is TGTGCCAGCAGCTCCCCTCCGGGACGGGGACAAGAGACCCAGTACTTC.